These 2 T cell receptor beta chains share one sample of origin, sequenced in a study of T cell repertoires in cytomegalovirus infection. One entry per CDR3 protein, called by TCRdb with MiXCR from the reads. The table shows 650,000 to 850,000 distinct CDR3 sequences, with 25% to 30% occurring only once. Their cognate antigens are unknown. This material consisted of cultured CD8+ T cells from PBMCs, taken from culture after CMV antigen stimulation. The receptors stem from a human donor in good health (CMV status not recorded). Some clones in this sample may be carry-over from other donors' samples.

This clonotype occurred a few times. The J gene is TRBJ1-6, the V gene TRBV4-2; D is unresolved. Germline lookup yields CDR1 LGHNA and CDR2 YNFKEQ. This CDR3 spans 14 amino acids. V lost 4 bases and J 6 bases, leaving 10 bases between the germline ends. The DNA for the CDR3 is TGTGCCAGCAGCCCGTGGTCCGCTAATTCACCCCTCCACTTT. Translated: CASSPWSANSPLHF.

In its sample, this clonotype was seen a few times. V gene TRBV12-5 combines with J gene TRBJ2-1; D gene unclear. The CDR3 consists of 12 residues. The germline gives CDR1 LGHNT, CDR2 FRNRAP. The V end was cut by 5 bases, the J end by 5 bases, with 7 bases between. The CDR3 reads CASGHLNNEQFF. The CDR3 region has the DNA TGTGCTAGTGGTCACCTCAACAATGAGCAGTTCTTC.